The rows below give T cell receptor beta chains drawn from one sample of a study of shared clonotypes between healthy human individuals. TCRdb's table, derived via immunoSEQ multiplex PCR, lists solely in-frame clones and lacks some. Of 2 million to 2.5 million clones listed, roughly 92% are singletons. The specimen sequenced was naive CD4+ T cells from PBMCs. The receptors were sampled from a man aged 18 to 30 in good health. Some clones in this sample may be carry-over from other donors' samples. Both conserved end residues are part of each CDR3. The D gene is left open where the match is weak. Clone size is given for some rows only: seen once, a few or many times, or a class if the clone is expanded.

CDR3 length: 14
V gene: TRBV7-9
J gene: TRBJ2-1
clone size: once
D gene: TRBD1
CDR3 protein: CASSLGQAFNEQFF
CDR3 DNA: TGTGCCAGCAGCCTGGGACAGGCTTTCAATGAGCAGTTCTTC

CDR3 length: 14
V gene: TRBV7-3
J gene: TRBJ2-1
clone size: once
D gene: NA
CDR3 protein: CASSLLASHNEQFF
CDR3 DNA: TGTGCCAGCAGCTTACTAGCCAGCCACAATGAGCAGTTCTTC

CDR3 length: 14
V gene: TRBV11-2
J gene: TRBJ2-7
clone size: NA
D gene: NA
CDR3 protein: CASSLGPVSYEQYF
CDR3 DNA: TGTGCCAGCAGCTTGGGCCCGGTCTCCTACGAGCAGTACTTC

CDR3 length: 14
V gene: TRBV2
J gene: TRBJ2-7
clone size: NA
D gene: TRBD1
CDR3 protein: CASSETGKRYEQYF
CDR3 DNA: TGTGCCAGCAGTGAGACAGGGAAACGTTACGAGCAGTACTTC

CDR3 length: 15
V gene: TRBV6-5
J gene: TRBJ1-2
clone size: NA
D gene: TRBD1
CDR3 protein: CASSRQGDLGYGYTF
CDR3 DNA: TGTGCCAGCAGCCGTCAGGGGGATCTAGGGTATGGCTACACCTTC

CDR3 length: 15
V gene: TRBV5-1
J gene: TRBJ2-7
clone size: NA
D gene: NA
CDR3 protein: CASSPNPQGFDEQYF
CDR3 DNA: TGCGCCAGCAGTCCTAACCCCCAGGGGTTCGACGAGCAGTACTTC

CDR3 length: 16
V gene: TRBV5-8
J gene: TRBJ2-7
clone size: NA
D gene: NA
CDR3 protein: CASSLAWGLSSYEQYF
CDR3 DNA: TGTGCCAGCAGCTTAGCTTGGGGCCTCAGCTCCTACGAGCAGTACTTC

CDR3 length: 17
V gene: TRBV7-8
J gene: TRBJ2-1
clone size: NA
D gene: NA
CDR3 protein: CASSLNPAGPSRNEQFF
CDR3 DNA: TGTGCCAGCAGCCTTAACCCAGCGGGCCCCTCTAGGAATGAGCAGTTCTTC

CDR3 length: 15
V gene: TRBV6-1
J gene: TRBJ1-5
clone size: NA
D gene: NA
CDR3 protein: CASSRGLAGEKPQHF
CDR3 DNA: TGTGCCAGCAGCCGAGGACTCGCTGGGGAGAAGCCCCAGCATTTT

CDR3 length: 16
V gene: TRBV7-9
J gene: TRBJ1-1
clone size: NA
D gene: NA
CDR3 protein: CASSPRSGWGFTEAFF
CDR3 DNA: TGTGCCAGCAGCCCCCGGTCCGGGTGGGGGTTCACTGAAGCTTTCTTT

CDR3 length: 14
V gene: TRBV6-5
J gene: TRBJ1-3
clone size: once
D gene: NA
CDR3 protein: CASSYSSSGNTIYF
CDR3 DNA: TGTGCCAGCAGTTACTCAAGCTCTGGAAACACCATATATTTT

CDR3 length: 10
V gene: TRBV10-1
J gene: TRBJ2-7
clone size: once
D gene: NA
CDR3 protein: CASSPGEQYF
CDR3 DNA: TGCGCCTCCTCACCGGGGGAGCAGTACTTC

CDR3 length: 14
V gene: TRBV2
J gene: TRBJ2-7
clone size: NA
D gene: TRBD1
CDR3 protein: CASRPGQGEYEQYF
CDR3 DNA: TGTGCCAGCAGGCCGGGACAGGGGGAGTACGAGCAGTACTTC

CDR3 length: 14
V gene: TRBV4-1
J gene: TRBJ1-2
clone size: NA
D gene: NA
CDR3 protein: CASSQDSEVFTPSF
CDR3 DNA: TGCGCCAGCAGCCAAGATTCAGAGGTTTTTACCCCGAGTTTC

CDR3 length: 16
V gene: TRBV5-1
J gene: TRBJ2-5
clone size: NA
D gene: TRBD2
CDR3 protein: CASSLAGLAGQETQYF
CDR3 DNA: TGCGCCAGCAGCTTGGCCGGACTAGCGGGGCAAGAGACCCAGTACTTC

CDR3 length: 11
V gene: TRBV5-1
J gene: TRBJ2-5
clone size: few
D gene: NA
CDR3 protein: CASSLLETQYF
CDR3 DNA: TGCGCCAGCAGCTTATTGGAGACCCAGTACTTC

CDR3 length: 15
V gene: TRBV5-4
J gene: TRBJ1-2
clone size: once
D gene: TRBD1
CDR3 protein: CASSHGQGIDYGYTF
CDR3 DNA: TGTGCCAGCAGCCACGGACAGGGGATAGACTATGGCTACACCTTC

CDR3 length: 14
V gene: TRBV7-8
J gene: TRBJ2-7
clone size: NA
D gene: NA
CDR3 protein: CASSPREDSYEQYF
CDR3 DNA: TGTGCCAGCTCCCCGAGGGAGGACTCCTACGAGCAGTACTTC

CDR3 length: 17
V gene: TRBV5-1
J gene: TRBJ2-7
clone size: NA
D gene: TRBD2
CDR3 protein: CASSLGGLGGSAWEQYF
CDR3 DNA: TGCGCCAGCAGCTTGGGGGGCCTTGGCGGGAGTGCTTGGGAGCAGTACTTC

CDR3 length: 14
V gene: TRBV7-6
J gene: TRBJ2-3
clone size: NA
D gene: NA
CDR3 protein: CASSRGQSTDTQYF
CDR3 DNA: TGTGCCAGCAGTAGAGGACAGAGCACAGATACGCAGTATTTT

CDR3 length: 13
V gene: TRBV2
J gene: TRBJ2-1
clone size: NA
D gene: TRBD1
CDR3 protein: CASRDRAWSEQFF
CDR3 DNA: TGTGCCAGCAGGGACAGGGCCTGGAGTGAGCAGTTCTTC

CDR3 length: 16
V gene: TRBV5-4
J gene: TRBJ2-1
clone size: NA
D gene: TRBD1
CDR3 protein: CASSLGGTGSFDEQFF
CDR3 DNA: TGTGCCAGCAGCTTGGGGGGGACAGGGTCCTTCGATGAGCAGTTCTTC

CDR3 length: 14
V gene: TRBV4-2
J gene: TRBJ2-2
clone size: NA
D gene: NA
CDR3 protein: CASSQTELIGELFF
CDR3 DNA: TGTGCCAGCAGCCAAACGGAGCTAATCGGGGAGCTGTTTTTT

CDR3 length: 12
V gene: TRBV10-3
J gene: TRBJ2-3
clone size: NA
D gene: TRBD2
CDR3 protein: CATAGGTDTQYF
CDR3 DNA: TGTGCCACCGCGGGGGGCACAGATACGCAGTATTTT

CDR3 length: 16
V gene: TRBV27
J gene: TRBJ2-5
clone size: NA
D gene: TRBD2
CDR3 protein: CASSPPGRALGETQYF
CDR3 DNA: TGTGCCAGCAGTCCCCCAGGGAGGGCTCTAGGGGAGACCCAGTACTTC

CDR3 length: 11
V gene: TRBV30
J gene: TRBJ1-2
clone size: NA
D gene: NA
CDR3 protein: CAWGSSYGYTF
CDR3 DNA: TGTGCCTGGGGGAGCTCCTATGGCTACACCTTC

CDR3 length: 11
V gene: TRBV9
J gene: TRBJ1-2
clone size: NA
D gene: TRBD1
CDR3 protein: CASEGAYGYTF
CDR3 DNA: TGTGCCAGCGAGGGGGCCTATGGCTACACCTTC